This is a list of T cell receptor beta chains from one sample in a study of blood T cells in healthy people across ages. Using its own MiXCR run on the 5' RACE reads, TCRdb lists one record per CDR3 protein. The sample consists of 1.5 million to 2 million distinct CDR3 sequences, 28% of them appearing once. The source material was blood. Source of these receptors: a woman in her twenties or thirties in good health. Both conserved end residues are trimmed from each CDR3. Each record gives: J gene, V gene, CDR3 protein.

J gene: TRBJ1-2
V gene: TRBV11-2
CDR3 protein: ASTLTSGGGGYT

J gene: TRBJ2-2
V gene: TRBV5-1
CDR3 protein: ASRTGKSRELF

J gene: TRBJ1-1
V gene: TRBV10-3
CDR3 protein: AISESSGRRTEAF

J gene: TRBJ1-5
V gene: TRBV20-1
CDR3 protein: SARSGGNQPQH

J gene: TRBJ1-2
V gene: TRBV12-3/TRBV12-4
CDR3 protein: ASSFDQYNYGYT

J gene: TRBJ2-5
V gene: TRBV12-3/TRBV12-4
CDR3 protein: ASSPRDRVGETQY

J gene: TRBJ2-1
V gene: TRBV15
CDR3 protein: ATSRVTSGSLGEQF

J gene: TRBJ2-5
V gene: TRBV12-3/TRBV12-4
CDR3 protein: ASSLKALAAQY

J gene: TRBJ2-1
V gene: TRBV30
CDR3 protein: AWSRADRNNEQF

J gene: TRBJ2-3
V gene: TRBV6-5
CDR3 protein: ASSPGRGRGTDTQY

J gene: TRBJ2-7
V gene: TRBV18
CDR3 protein: ASSPQGIEQY

J gene: TRBJ1-2
V gene: TRBV5-1
CDR3 protein: ASSSRTDGYT

J gene: TRBJ2-3
V gene: TRBV3-1
CDR3 protein: ASSQGRGGYDTQY

J gene: TRBJ1-1
V gene: TRBV7-9
CDR3 protein: ASSSDRGDTEAF

J gene: TRBJ2-4
V gene: TRBV20-1
CDR3 protein: SARDELAKNIQY

J gene: TRBJ2-7
V gene: TRBV28
CDR3 protein: ASTETGRDYEQY

J gene: TRBJ1-6
V gene: TRBV2
CDR3 protein: ASKLPGGLNSPLH

J gene: TRBJ2-7
V gene: TRBV18
CDR3 protein: ASSSDILYEQY